These 9 T cell receptor beta chains were sequenced from one sample in a study of OX40 agonist ivuxolimab in advanced cancers. The table came from immunoSEQ multiplex PCR; TCRdb's copy has only in-frame clones and leaves some out. The sample lists 30,000 to 35,000 clones, over 60% occurring once. Sequencing was performed on CD4+ or CD8+ T cells sorted from blood, taken in a trial of the OX40 agonist ivuxolimab. The receptors originated from an adult with an advanced solid tumor such as melanoma, head and neck, liver or kidney cancer.

This clone was picked up one time. V gene TRBV2 combines with J gene TRBJ1-3, with D possibly being TRBD1 (6 bases). Trimming left V 7 bases short and J 8 bases short, with 15 bases between. CDR1 SNHLY and CDR2 FYNNEI come from the germline V gene. The CDR3 covers 13 residues. This chain's CDR3 is CASNQQGWDTIYF. In DNA form, the CDR3 reads TGTGCCAGCAATCAACAGGGATGGGACACCATATATTTT.

This clone was seen a handful of times. This CDR3 is also generated by other DNA sequences in the sample. The CDR3, as DNA: TGCGCCAGCAGCTTCAGCGGGGGGACAGATACGCAGTATTTT. This translates into CASSFSGGTDTQYF. The genes are TRBV5-1 and TRBJ2-3; 9 bases match TRBD2. Germline CDR1 is SGHRS and CDR2 is YFSETQ. V shed 2 bases and J 3 bases; nucleotides not matched to a gene: 1. The CDR3 is 14 residues long.

This clone was detected a few times. The genes are TRBV29-1 and TRBJ1-1, with TRBD1 matching over 7 bases. The CDR3 is made up of 13 amino acids. The V segment lost 4 bases and the J segment 5 bases; nucleotides outside the gene matches: 7. Germline V gene sequence: CDR1 SQVTM, CDR2 ANQGSEA. The CDR3 protein is CSVAEGGRTEAFF. CDR3 bases: TGCAGCGTTGCGGAAGGGGGCAGGACTGAAGCTTTCTTT.

CDR3 residues: CASSERGDTEAFF. CDR3 DNA: TGTGCCAGCAGTGAAAGGGGGGACACTGAAGCTTTCTTT. The V and J genes are TRBV2 and TRBJ1-1; maybe TRBD1 (6 bases). V lost 2 bases and J 3 bases, leaving 7 bases between the germline ends. The CDR3 totals 13 residues. CDR1 SNHLY and CDR2 FYNNEI come from the germline V gene. The full variable domain, with the rest looked up from reference TRBV2 and TRBJ1-1, is EPEVTQTPSHQVTQMGQEVILRCVPISNHLYFYWYRQILGQKVEFLVSFYNNEISEKSEIFDDQFSVERPDGSNFTLKIRSTKLEDSAMYFCASSERGDTEAFFGQGTRLTVV.

The chain uses TRBV9 and TRBJ1-3; D uncertain. V was shortened by 3 bases and J by 1 base, with 11 bases between the two germline ends. CDR1 and CDR2 from the germline V gene are SGDLS and YYNGEE. CDR3 size: 15 residues. The CDR3 DNA reads TGTGCCAGCAGCGCCCGGGCGACGTCTGGAAACACCATATATTTT. Translated: CASSARATSGNTIYF.

The chain employs TRBV12-5 and TRBJ2-7; 7 bases fit TRBD1. Looked up from germline, CDR1 is LGHNT and CDR2 is FRNRAP. V lost 4 bases, J lost 7 bases, and 10 bases stayed unmatched. CDR3 size: 14 residues. This CDR3 reads CASGSSTQGPEQYV. The CDR3 DNA reads TGTGCTAGTGGTTCCTCAACACAGGGGCCAGAGCAGTACGTC.

This rearrangement joins TRBV11-2 to TRBJ2-7, with D tentatively TRBD1 (5 bases). Germline V gene sequence: CDR1 SGHAT, CDR2 FQNNGV. CDR3 length equals 14 residues. The V gene lost 0 bases and the J gene lost 2 bases, with 8 bases spanning the gap. CDR3 sequence reads: CASSLDPGPYEQYV. CDR3 coding DNA: TGTGCCAGCAGCTTAGACCCAGGGCCCTACGAGCAGTACGTC.

This rearrangement joins TRBV6-5 to TRBJ1-2, with a possible D match to TRBD1 (6 bases). The CDR3 sequence is 12 residues long. Germline lookup yields CDR1 MNHEY and CDR2 SVGAGI. The V end lost 4 bases, the J end lost 4 bases, and 7 bases lay between the germline ends. CDR3: CASSLQGYGYTF. The CDR3 nucleotides are TGTGCCAGCAGTTTACAGGGCTATGGCTACACCTTC.

The chain carries TRBV6-1 and TRBJ1-1; D not resolved. The CDR3 runs to 15 residues. Germline assignment: CDR1 MNHNS and CDR2 SASEGT. Trimming left V 0 bases short and J 1 base short, with 9 bases between. The CDR3 DNA follows: TGTGCCAGCAGTGAAGCGCGTCGAGGGAACACTGAAGCTTTCTTT. Protein sequence: CASSEARRGNTEAFF.